These 13 T cell receptor beta chains were all obtained from the same sample, sequenced in a study of shared clonotypes between healthy human individuals. Assay: immunoSEQ multiplex PCR; the TCRdb copy retains only in-frame clones and omits some. The repertoire holds around 1.6 million clones, approximately 98% seen once, with less than 0.55% in the top ten. Sequencing was performed on naive CD4+ T cells sorted from blood. Subset described: CD45RA+ positively selected. These receptors were taken from a man aged 25 to 45 in good health.

The chain is built from TRBV5-1 and TRBJ2-3; D unresolved. CDR1 is SGHRS, CDR2 YFSETQ, per germline. V was pared by 0 bases and J by 0 bases, with 11 bases between. This CDR3 has 16 amino acids. CDR3 DNA: TGCGCCAGCAGCTTGGGGACGGAGATTAGCACAGATACGCAGTATTTT. Translation gives CASSLGTEISTDTQYF.

J is TRBJ1-5 and V is TRBV6-5; TRBD1 matches at 7 bases. Trimming cost V 6 bases and J 4 bases; bases outside gene matches: 6. CDR1 and CDR2 (germline): MNHEY, SVGAGI. The CDR3 loop spans 14 amino acids. CDR3 protein: CASRGGQANQPQHF. In nucleotides, the CDR3 is TGTGCCAGCAGAGGAGGACAGGCTAATCAGCCCCAGCATTTT.

This chain joins TRBV20-1 and TRBJ2-1, with D possibly being TRBD2 (6 bases). The CDR3 covers 11 residues. Germline assignment: CDR1 DFQATT and CDR2 SNEGSKA (reference sequence). The CDR3 is CRGTLGGTNFF. The CDR3 DNA sequence: TGCAGGGGGACCCTTGGGGGGACCAACTTCTTC.

The chain employs TRBV28 and TRBJ2-2; no definite D call. Per germline, CDR1 MDHEN and CDR2 SYDVKM. The CDR3 has 12 amino acids. V dropped 10 bases and J dropped 4 bases, with 10 bases sitting between them. This CDR3 reads CATSLGTGELFF. DNA of the CDR3: TGTGCCACATCCTTGGGCACCGGGGAGCTGTTTTTT.

The chain recombines TRBV28 with TRBJ2-5; 8 nucleotides match TRBD1. The germline gives CDR1 MDHEN, CDR2 SYDVKM. Trimming at V came to 6 bases and at J to 1 base, leaving 13 bases not matched to a gene. This CDR3 has 17 amino acids. The CDR3 is CASSILGQGNLQETQYF. In nucleotides, the CDR3 is TGTGCCAGCAGCATCCTAGGACAGGGAAACCTCCAAGAGACCCAGTACTTC.

The CDR3 nucleotides read TGTGCCAGCAGCACCTCCGAAAAACTGTTTTTT. Protein: CASSTSEKLFF. The genes are TRBV7-9 and TRBJ1-4; D is ambiguous. CDR3 length: 11 residues. Between the trimmed V and J ends, which lost 5 bases and 8 bases, there was a span of 6 bases. CDR1 is SEHNR and CDR2 is FQNEAQ in the germline V gene (reference sequence).

The chain employs TRBV27 and TRBJ2-1; 8 bases map to TRBD2. J gave up 10 bases and V 4 bases, and 6 bases lay outside the gene matches. Looked up from germline, CDR1 is MNHEY and CDR2 is SMNVEV (reference sequence). CDR3 length: 13 amino acids. Written as DNA, the CDR3 is TGTGCCAGCAGTTCCCGGACTAGCCGAGAGCAGTTCTTC. Translated, it gives CASSSRTSREQFF.

The CDR3 here is CASSLGRRERNEQFF. Written as DNA, the CDR3 is TGTGCCAGCAGCTTGGGTAGGCGGGAGAGGAATGAGCAGTTCTTC. The chain recombines TRBV5-6 with TRBJ2-1; TRBD2 aligns across 7 bases. J was trimmed by 7 bases and V by 0 bases; bases with no gene match: 7. Germline-derived CDR1 and CDR2 are SGHDT and YYEEEE. The CDR3 has 15 amino acids. Together with reference TRBV5-6 and TRBJ2-1, the CDR3 gives the full variable domain: DAGVTQSPTHLIKTRGQQVTLRCSPKSGHDTVSWYQQALGQGPQFIFQYYEEEERQRGNFPDRFSGHQFPNYSSELNVNALLLGDSALYLCASSLGRRERNEQFFGPGTRLTVL.

V gene TRBV9 combines with J gene TRBJ2-1; TRBD2 aligns across 9 bases. The CDR3 runs 16 residues. V lost 4 bases, J lost 4 bases, and 9 bases stayed unmatched. Looked up from germline, CDR1 is SGDLS and CDR2 is YYNGEE. The CDR3 sequence: CASSPQGLAGYNEQFF. The CDR3 DNA reads as TGTGCCAGCAGCCCTCAAGGGCTAGCGGGATACAATGAGCAGTTCTTC.

This chain links TRBV15 with TRBJ1-2; 8 nucleotides line up with TRBD1. V was pared by 1 base and J by 7 bases, with 8 bases of the junction left unmatched. The CDR3 runs to 15 residues. In germline, CDR1 is LNHNV, CDR2 YYDKDF (reference sequence). CDR3: CATSRGEQGALGYTF. CDR3 in DNA: TGTGCCACCAGCAGAGGGGAGCAGGGGGCGCTTGGCTACACCTTC. Combining the CDR3 with reference TRBV15 and TRBJ1-2 gives the whole variable domain DAMVIQNPRYQVTQFGKPVTLSCSQTLNHNVMYWYQQKSSQAPKLLFHYYDKDFNNEADTPDNFQSRRPNTSFCFLDIRSPGLGDTAMYLCATSRGEQGALGYTFGSGTRLTVV.

The chain combines TRBV11-3 with TRBJ2-1; 8 nucleotides line up with TRBD2. CDR3 length: 13 amino acids. Germline CDR1 and CDR2: SGHNT and YENEEA. The junction had 6 bases not matched to a gene; V was cut back by 5 bases and J by 9 bases. The CDR3 DNA follows: TGTGCCAGCAGCCCCGGGGGGGAGAGTGAGCAGTTCTTC. Its translation is CASSPGGESEQFF.

This chain connects TRBV18 to TRBJ2-5; possible D gene TRBD1, 6 bases. Trimming left V 1 base short and J 1 base short, with 13 bases between. CDR1 and CDR2 from the germline V gene are KGHSH and LQKENI. This CDR3 spans 16 amino acids. Here the CDR3 DNA reads TGTGCCAGCTCACCACTGGGAGTGGGGGCCCAAGAGACCCAGTACTTC. Amino acids: CASSPLGVGAQETQYF.

The V and J genes are TRBV2 and TRBJ1-3; 7 positions agree with TRBD1. CDR1 is SNHLY, CDR2 FYNNEI, per germline. The CDR3 totals 15 residues. Losses at the gene ends were 7 bases for V and 2 bases for J; bases not matched to a gene: 8. The chain's CDR3 is CASTQTGVPGNTIYF. The DNA of the CDR3 is TGTGCCAGCACCCAAACAGGGGTTCCTGGAAACACCATATATTTT.